These 19 T cell receptor beta chains originate from one sample sequenced in a study of blood T cell repertoires in COVID-19. TCRdb's copy holds only in-frame clones and misses some; the assay was immunoSEQ multiplex PCR. The sample records a few hundred thousand clones, around 80% being singletons. The specimen was peripheral blood. All receptors derive from a man in his forties or fifties with active or convalescent COVID-19.

The V and J genes are TRBV7-2 and TRBJ1-6; tentatively, D is TRBD1 (6 bases). From germline, CDR1 is SGHTA and CDR2 FQGNSA. V was shortened by 5 bases and J by 6 bases, with 17 bases between the two germline ends. CDR3 length: 16 amino acids. The CDR3 reads CASSQMGGGTNSPLHF. CDR3 nucleotides: TGTGCCAGCAGCCAGATGGGAGGGGGAACTAATTCACCCCTCCACTTT.

This chain connects TRBV3-1 (or the pseudogene TRBV3-2) to TRBJ1-1, with D perhaps TRBD1 (5 bases). Germline V lookup: CDR1 LGHDT, CDR2 YNNKEL (reference sequence). CDR3 length equals 16 residues. The V and J ends lost 4 bases and 2 bases respectively, with 17 bases between them. The CDR3 loop is CASSPSILTENTEAFF. Written as DNA, the CDR3 is TGTGCCAGCAGCCCCTCGATCCTGACAGAAAACACTGAAGCTTTCTTT.

The V call is TRBV6-6, the J call TRBJ1-1; unclear D gene. V lost 7 bases and J lost 10, with 10 bases in between. This CDR3 contains 10 residues. Germline V gives CDR1 MNHNY, CDR2 SVGAGI (reference sequence). The CDR3 DNA follows: TGTGCCAGCACTCAGGAGGGAGCTTTCTTT. Protein: CASTQEGAFF.

The CDR3 region has the DNA TGTGCCAGCAGCCCAGGACACACTACCTACGAGCAGTACTTC. Translated: CASSPGHTTYEQYF. The gene calls are TRBV9 and TRBJ2-7; D perhaps matches TRBD1 (5 bases). The CDR3 has 14 amino acids. The ends were cut back, 4 bases at V and 2 bases at J, with 13 bases in the middle. The germline gives CDR1 SGDLS, CDR2 YYNGEE.

The genes are TRBV4-1 and TRBJ1-3, with a possible D match to TRBD1 (6 bases). Germline loops: CDR1 MGHRA, CDR2 YSYEKL. This CDR3 has 15 amino acids. V lost 0 bases, J lost 4 bases, and 10 bases lay in between. In DNA form, the CDR3 reads TGCGCCAGCAGCCAAGAGACAGGTGGGGGAAACACCATATATTTT. Translated, it gives CASSQETGGGNTIYF.

The chain's CDR3 is CATSRGTEETQYF. The DNA of the CDR3 is TGTGCCACCAGCAGAGGGACAGAGGAGACCCAGTACTTC. J is TRBJ2-5 and V is TRBV15, with a weak D call TRBD1 (6 bases). Trimming cost V 1 base and J 5 bases, with 8 bases left between them. CDR1 and CDR2 (germline): LNHNV, YYDKDF (reference sequence). This CDR3 comprises 13 residues.

The V call is TRBV2, the J call TRBJ2-7; tentatively, D is TRBD1 (6 bases). V was cut by 8 bases and J by 1 base, with 18 bases left in between. CDR1 is SNHLY and CDR2 is FYNNEI in the germline V gene. This CDR3 has 15 amino acids. The CDR3 DNA follows: TGTGCCAGCGAAACGACCGGGACAAAATCCTACGAGCAGTACTTC. This sequence encodes CASETTGTKSYEQYF.

The chain links TRBV7-2 to TRBJ2-1, with 8 bases matching TRBD1. The CDR3 is made up of 14 amino acids. J gave up 9 bases and V 7 bases, and 11 bases lay outside the gene matches. Germline V gives CDR1 SGHTA, CDR2 FQGNSA. This chain's CDR3 is CASTARTGQTEQFF. The CDR3 DNA sequence: TGTGCCAGCACGGCAAGGACAGGGCAGACTGAGCAGTTCTTC. The full variable domain, completed using reference TRBV7-2 and TRBJ2-1, is GAGVSQSPSNKVTEKGKDVELRCDPISGHTALYWYRQSLGQGLEFLIYFQGNSAPDKSGLPSDRFSAERTGGSVSTLTIQRTQQEDSAVYLCASTARTGQTEQFFGPGTRLTVL.

This clone was seen once. V gene TRBV28 combines with J gene TRBJ2-7, with 8 bases that match TRBD2. The CDR3 covers 13 residues. Germline trimming cut 3 bases from V and 7 bases from J; bases unmatched to any gene: 5. Germline CDR1 MDHEN, CDR2 SYDVKM. CDR3 coding DNA: TGTGCCAGCAGTTTGACTAGCGCGGGGGAGCAGTACTTC. This encodes CASSLTSAGEQYF.

The V call is TRBV7-9, the J call TRBJ1-6, with TRBD1 as a possible D gene (5 bases). Germline V gene data show CDR1 as SEHNR and CDR2 as FQNEAQ (reference sequence). This CDR3 is built from 14 residues. V was trimmed by 7 bases and J by 8 bases, leaving 15 bases between them. The CDR3 sequence: CASISGAGYSPLHF. Written as DNA, the CDR3 is TGTGCCAGCATCTCTGGGGCAGGCTATTCACCCCTCCACTTT.

This chain joins TRBV18 and TRBJ1-5; D is undetermined. The germline CDR1 and CDR2 sequences are KGHSH and LQKENI. The CDR3 length is 14 residues. V was cut by 2 bases and J by 0 bases, with 5 bases left in between. The CDR3 region is CASSPSFSNQPQHF. The CDR3 DNA sequence: TGTGCCAGCTCACCATCTTTTAGCAATCAGCCCCAGCATTTT.

The chain has TRBV2 and TRBJ1-6; D unresolved. Per germline, CDR1 SNHLY and CDR2 FYNNEI. The CDR3 spans 13 residues. V lost 7 bases to trimming and J lost 6 bases, with 10 bases between them. CDR3 protein: CASKERLNSPLHF. Written as DNA, the CDR3 is TGTGCCAGCAAAGAGAGGCTTAATTCACCCCTCCACTTT.

Only a few counts were recorded for this clone. The same CDR3 can be traced to other DNA sequences in this sample. The gene calls are TRBV29-1 and TRBJ2-7; possibly TRBD1 for D (5 bases). CDR3 length equals 11 residues. From germline, CDR1 is SQVTM and CDR2 ANQGSEA. Between the trimmed V and J ends, which lost 3 bases and 10 bases, there was a span of 13 bases. In nucleotides, the CDR3 is TGCAGCGTTGAGGGGCCTAGGGAACAGTACTTC. Its translation is CSVEGPREQYF.

The chain has TRBV5-4 and TRBJ2-7; 7 positions agree with TRBD1. Germline CDR1 is SGHNT and CDR2 is YYREEE (reference sequence). The CDR3 consists of 17 residues. V lost 0 bases to trimming and J lost 7 bases; unmatched junction nucleotides: 16. CDR3 loop: CASSLGDRAALSQEQYF. DNA of the CDR3: TGTGCCAGCAGCTTGGGGGACAGAGCCGCCCTCTCTCAAGAGCAGTACTTC.

The gene calls are TRBV27 and TRBJ1-2; 10 nucleotides agree with TRBD1. V lost 4 bases and J lost 8; bases outside the gene matches: 13. The CDR3 is made up of 16 amino acids. Germline CDR1 reads MNHEY; CDR2 reads SMNVEV (reference sequence). The CDR3 spells CASSSQGQGRVKGYTF. The CDR3 coding sequence is TGTGCCAGCAGTTCACAGGGACAGGGGCGCGTAAAAGGCTACACCTTC.

This clone was counted only a few times. The V and J genes are TRBV3-1 (or the pseudogene TRBV3-2) and TRBJ1-4, with D possibly TRBD1 on 6 matching bases. Germline assignment: CDR1 LGHDT and CDR2 YNNKEL (reference sequence). The CDR3 length is 14 residues. The ends were cut back, 3 bases at V and 7 bases at J, with 12 bases in the middle. CDR3 coding DNA: TGTGCCAGCAGCCATAGGACAGAGATTGAAAAACTGTTTTTT. Translating gives CASSHRTEIEKLFF.

The gene calls are TRBV20-1 and TRBJ2-5; weak D call: TRBD1 (5 bases). The CDR3 loop spans 11 amino acids. The germline V and J ends were trimmed by 2 bases and 4 bases, with 5 bases remaining between them. In germline, CDR1 is DFQATT, CDR2 SNEGSKA (reference sequence). The CDR3 bases are TGCAGTGCTAGAAGGGGAGAGACCCAGTACTTC. Protein product: CSARRGETQYF.

This clone was detected many times. The rearrangement links TRBV28 to TRBJ2-7; 11 nucleotides align to TRBD2. After removal of 6 bases from V and 2 bases from J, the junction contained 3 bases not matched to a gene. This CDR3 region has 14 residues. Germline V gene lookup returns CDR1 MDHEN and CDR2 SYDVKM. CDR3 residues: CASRTLAGAYEQYF. The CDR3 nucleotides are TGTGCCAGCAGAACACTAGCGGGAGCCTACGAGCAGTACTTC.

This clone appeared a single time. The CDR3 DNA reads as TGCGCCAGCAGCCCTCGTCCTATGGGCCGGGGGGACACCATATATTTT. This gives the protein CASSPRPMGRGDTIYF. This sequence joins TRBV4-1 and TRBJ1-3, with D possibly TRBD1 on 5 matching bases. Germline V gives CDR1 MGHRA, CDR2 YSYEKL. With 4 bases removed from V and 8 bases from J, the gap between germline ends came to 21 bases. The CDR3 length is 16 residues.